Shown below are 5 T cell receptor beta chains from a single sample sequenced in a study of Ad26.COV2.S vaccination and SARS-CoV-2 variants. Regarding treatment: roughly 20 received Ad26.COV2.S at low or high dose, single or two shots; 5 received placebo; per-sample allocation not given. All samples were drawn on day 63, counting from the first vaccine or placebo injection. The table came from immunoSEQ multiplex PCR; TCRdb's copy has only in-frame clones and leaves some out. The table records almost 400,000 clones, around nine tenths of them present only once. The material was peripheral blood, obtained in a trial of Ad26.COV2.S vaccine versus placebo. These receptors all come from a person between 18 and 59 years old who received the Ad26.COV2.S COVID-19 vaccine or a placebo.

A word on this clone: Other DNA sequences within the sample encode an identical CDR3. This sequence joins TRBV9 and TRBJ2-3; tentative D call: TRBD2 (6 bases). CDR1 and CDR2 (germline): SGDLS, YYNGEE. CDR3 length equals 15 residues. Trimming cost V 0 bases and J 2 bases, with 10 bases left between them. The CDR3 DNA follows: TGTGCCAGCAGCGTAGGGGCGGGGCTCACAGATACGCAGTATTTT. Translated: CASSVGAGLTDTQYF.

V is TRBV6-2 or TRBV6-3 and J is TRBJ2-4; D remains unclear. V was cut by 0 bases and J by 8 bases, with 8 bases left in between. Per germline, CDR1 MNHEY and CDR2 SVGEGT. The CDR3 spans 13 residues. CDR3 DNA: TGTGCCAGCAGTTACTCTGAAGTAGACATTCAGTACTTC. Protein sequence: CASSYSEVDIQYF.

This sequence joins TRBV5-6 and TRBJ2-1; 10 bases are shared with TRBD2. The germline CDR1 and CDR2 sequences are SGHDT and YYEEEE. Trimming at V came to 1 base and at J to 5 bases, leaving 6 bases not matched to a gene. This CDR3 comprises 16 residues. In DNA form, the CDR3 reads TGTGCCAGCAGCTTGATGACTAGCGGGCTGCACAATGAGCAGTTCTTC. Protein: CASSLMTSGLHNEQFF.

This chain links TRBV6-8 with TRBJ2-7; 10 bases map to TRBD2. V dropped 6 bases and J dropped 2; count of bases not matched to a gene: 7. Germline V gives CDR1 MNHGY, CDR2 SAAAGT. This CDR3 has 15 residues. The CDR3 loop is CASRHPGLAPYEQYF. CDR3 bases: TGTGCCAGCAGACATCCGGGACTAGCGCCCTACGAGCAGTACTTC.

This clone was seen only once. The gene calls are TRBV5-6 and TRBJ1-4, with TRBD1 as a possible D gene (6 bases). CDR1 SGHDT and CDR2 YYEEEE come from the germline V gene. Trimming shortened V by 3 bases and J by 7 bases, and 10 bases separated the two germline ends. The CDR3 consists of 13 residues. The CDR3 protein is CASSWGQAEKLFF. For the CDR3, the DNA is TGTGCCAGCAGCTGGGGACAAGCTGAAAAACTGTTTTTT.